The 27 T cell receptor beta chains below come from one sample, sequenced in a study of cytomegalovirus exposure and HLA in healthy donors. A multiplex PCR was run with 60 Vbeta primers and 13 Jbeta primers. Profiled with immunoSEQ multiplex PCR; TCRdb holds only in-frame clones, not every one. The sample records around 210,000 clones, roughly 85% being singletons. Specimen: PBMCs. The source is a girl aged 2-10 years in good health and CMV-seronegative.

The CDR3 region has the DNA TGTGCCAGCAGCCGTACACAGTACACTGAAGCTTTCTTT. It is translated as CASSRTQYTEAFF. The chain couples TRBV5-6 to TRBJ1-1; D is uncertain. Deletions cut 4 bases from V and 3 bases from J, with 10 bases between. The V gene's germline CDR1 is SGHDT and CDR2 YYEEEE. The CDR3 consists of 13 residues.

This sequence joins TRBV11-3 and TRBJ2-3; no clear D. V lost 5 bases to trimming and J lost 2 bases, with 8 bases between them. CDR1 and CDR2 (germline): SGHNT, YENEEA. This CDR3 spans 13 amino acids. The CDR3 sequence is CASSPPFTDTQYF. CDR3 coding DNA: TGTGCCAGCAGCCCTCCCTTCACAGATACGCAGTATTTT. Combining the CDR3 with reference TRBV11-3 and TRBJ2-3 gives the whole variable domain EAGVVQSPRYKIIEKKQPVAFWCNPISGHNTLYWYLQNLGQGPELLIRYENEEAVDDSQLPKDRFSAERLKGVDSTLKIQPAELGDSAVYLCASSPPFTDTQYFGPGTRLTVL.

The chain is built from TRBV18 and TRBJ1-4; a weak D match, TRBD1 (6 bases). The CDR3 consists of 15 residues. Germline V gene sequence: CDR1 KGHSH, CDR2 LQKENI. The germline V and J ends were trimmed by 6 bases and 8 bases, with 19 bases remaining between them. This chain's CDR3 is CASSPVTGIGEKLFF. CDR3 nucleotide sequence: TGTGCCAGCTCCCCCGTTACAGGGATAGGGGAAAAACTGTTTTTT.

The V and J genes are TRBV10-1 and TRBJ2-2; 8 nucleotides match TRBD1. The CDR3 totals 14 residues. V trimming: 3 bases; J trimming: 6 bases; junction bases outside the gene matches: 3. From germline, CDR1 is WNHNN and CDR2 SYGVQD (reference sequence). The CDR3 nucleotides are TGCGCCAGCAGTGAAAGGACAGGGTCCGGGGAGCTGTTTTTT. This translates into CASSERTGSGELFF.

The chain joins TRBV6-6 to TRBJ2-3; D might be TRBD1 (5 bases). V shed 8 bases and J shed 3 bases, with 12 bases lying between them. Germline V gene lookup returns CDR1 MNHNY and CDR2 SVGAGI (reference sequence). The CDR3 sequence is 13 residues long. The chain's CDR3 is CASGAVGTDTQYF. CDR3 sequence (DNA): TGTGCCAGCGGGGCAGTGGGGACAGATACGCAGTATTTT.

The chain links TRBV19 to TRBJ2-5, with 10 bases aligning to TRBD2. The J call could be wrong; TRBJ2-7 is a better fit for the DNA end. This CDR3 has 14 residues. Germline CDR1 is LNHDA and CDR2 is SQIVND (reference sequence). CDR3 nucleotides: TGTGCCAGTAGTCGGACTAGCGGAGCCTACGAGCAGTACTTC. Translated, it gives CASSRTSGAYEQYF.

V and J are TRBV11-3 and TRBJ2-7; 7 bases are a match to TRBD1. CDR1 and CDR2 from the germline V gene are SGHNT and YENEEA. This CDR3 region has 18 residues. V lost 8 bases, J lost 1 base, and 20 bases stayed unmatched. The CDR3 loop is CASPTLDRVERSSYEQYF. The CDR3 DNA reads TGTGCCAGCCCTACCTTAGACAGGGTCGAAAGAAGTTCCTACGAGCAGTACTTC.

This clone was counted once. The rearrangement links TRBV7-2 to TRBJ2-1, with 10 bases aligning to TRBD2. Germline V lookup: CDR1 SGHTA, CDR2 FQGNSA. Losses at the gene ends were 6 bases for V and 9 bases for J; bases not matched to a gene: 14. This CDR3 comprises 16 residues. CDR3 bases: TGTGCCAGCAGTGGAGCGGGAGGGCCGGTTAATCGTGAGCAGTTCTTC. This translates into CASSGAGGPVNREQFF.

The chain has TRBV18 and TRBJ1-1; 9 bases are a match to TRBD1. The junction had 5 bases not matched to a gene; V was cut back by 3 bases and J by 3 bases. This CDR3 has 15 amino acids. CDR1 and CDR2 from the germline V gene are KGHSH and LQKENI. The CDR3 sequence is CASSPGQGSYTEAFF. The CDR3 nucleotides are TGTGCCAGCTCACCGGGACAGGGCTCTTACACTGAAGCTTTCTTT.

This clone has just a few counts. This CDR3 is CASSDRGGGSYEQYF. Written as DNA, the CDR3 is TGTGCCAGCAGTGATCGTGGGGGCGGGTCCTACGAGCAGTACTTC. V and J are TRBV25-1 and TRBJ2-7, with a weak D call TRBD1 (6 bases). Germline values: CDR1 MGHDK, CDR2 SYGVNS. This CDR3 has 15 residues. The V end lost 3 bases, the J end lost 1 base, and 13 bases lay between the germline ends.

The CDR3 loop reads CASSLGAQDTQYF. For the CDR3, the DNA is TGTGCCAGCAGCTTGGGGGCCCAGGATACGCAGTATTTT. J is TRBJ2-3 and V is TRBV11-3, with D perhaps TRBD1 (6 bases). This CDR3 has 13 residues. Germline CDR1 SGHNT, CDR2 YENEEA. Trimming pared 3 bases from V and 6 bases from J, leaving 10 bases between.

This clone occurred a few times. The genes are TRBV29-1 and TRBJ1-1; D is possibly TRBD1 (5 bases). Trimming shortened V by 1 base and J by 8 bases, and 11 bases separated the two germline ends. The CDR3 consists of 12 residues. Germline lookup yields CDR1 SQVTM and CDR2 ANQGSEA. The CDR3 DNA sequence: TGCAGCGTTGAAGGACAGCGCGTAGAAGCTTTCTTT. Translating gives CSVEGQRVEAFF. Together with reference TRBV29-1 and TRBJ1-1, the CDR3 gives the full variable domain: SAVISQKPSRDICQRGTSLTIQCQVDSQVTMMFWYRQQPGQSLTLIATANQGSEATYESGFVIDKFPISRPNLTFSTLTVSNMSPEDSSIYLCSVEGQRVEAFFGQGTRLTVV.

The chain joins TRBV4-2 to TRBJ2-1; TRBD2 matches 15 bases. The CDR3 runs to 22 residues. CDR1 LGHNA and CDR2 YNFKEQ come from the germline V gene. Germline trimming cut 0 bases from V and 0 bases from J; bases unmatched to any gene: 12. The CDR3: CASSQDIWGTSGRKGSYNEQFF. CDR3 nucleotides: TGTGCCAGCAGCCAAGATATTTGGGGGACTAGCGGGAGGAAAGGCTCCTACAATGAGCAGTTCTTC.

The genes are TRBV5-4 and TRBJ2-3, with 8 bases matching TRBD2. Germline CDR1 reads SGHNT; CDR2 reads YYREEE (reference sequence). V trimming: 2 bases; J trimming: 4 bases; junction bases outside the gene matches: 6. The CDR3 loop spans 15 amino acids. As DNA, the CDR3 is TGTGCCAGCAGCTTTGGGGGGACTAGTTCAGATACGCAGTATTTT. As protein: CASSFGGTSSDTQYF.

The V and J genes are TRBV6-5 and TRBJ2-5; D might be TRBD1 (6 bases). Germline V gene sequence: CDR1 MNHEY, CDR2 SVGAGI. Trimming pared 5 bases from V and 3 bases from J, leaving 16 bases between. CDR3 length: 15 residues. DNA of the CDR3: TGTGCCAGCAGTGTCCAGGGGTTTGGGAAAGAGACCCAGTACTTC. Encoded protein: CASSVQGFGKETQYF.

The chain couples TRBV6-5 to TRBJ1-2; D is undetermined. Trimming shortened V by 4 bases and J by 3 bases, and 9 bases separated the two germline ends. Germline V gene sequence: CDR1 MNHEY, CDR2 SVGAGI. This CDR3 spans 13 amino acids. As DNA, the CDR3 is TGTGCCAGCAGTTTCAGTCTCTACTATGGCTACACCTTC. Amino acids: CASSFSLYYGYTF.

The chain joins TRBV27 to TRBJ1-2; TRBD1 aligns across 8 bases. CDR1 is MNHEY, CDR2 SMNVEV, per germline (reference sequence). V was clipped by 1 base and J by 4 bases; unmatched bases: 8. The CDR3 length is 16 residues. The CDR3 bases are TGTGCCAGCAGTTTATTCCCCTCAGGGGGCCCCTATGGCTACACCTTC. Its translation: CASSLFPSGGPYGYTF.

In this sample, this clone turned up a few times. The chain recombines TRBV6-1 with TRBJ1-2; maybe TRBD1 (5 bases). CDR1 is MNHNS, CDR2 SASEGT, per germline. The CDR3 length is 13 residues. The V end was cut by 10 bases, the J end by 3 bases, with 15 bases between. Here the CDR3 DNA reads TGTGCCACCCGAAGGACCAGGGACTATGGCTACACCTTC. Translating it yields CATRRTRDYGYTF.

The chain links TRBV7-2 to TRBJ2-1; TRBD2 agrees at 7 bases. V shed 2 bases, J shed 3 bases, and the junction held 7 bases outside the gene matches. The CDR3 loop spans 16 amino acids. CDR1 is SGHTA and CDR2 is FQGNSA in the germline V gene. In DNA, the CDR3 is TGTGCCAGCAGCTTAATGTCCGGACTAGTCTACAATGAGCAGTTCTTC. The encoded protein is CASSLMSGLVYNEQFF.

The V call is TRBV28, the J call TRBJ2-6; D possibly corresponds to TRBD1 (6 bases). Germline V gene sequence: CDR1 MDHEN, CDR2 SYDVKM. The V end lost 7 bases, the J end lost 0 bases, and 13 bases lay between the germline ends. The CDR3 has 16 residues. The CDR3 reads CASKGQGLSGANVLTF. Written as DNA, the CDR3 is TGTGCCAGCAAGGGGCAGGGGCTCTCTGGGGCCAACGTCCTGACTTTC.

The rearrangement uses TRBV6-5 and TRBJ2-1; 8 bases map to TRBD2. The V gene end was trimmed by 7 bases and the J gene end by 9 bases; junction bases not matched to a gene: 8. The germline V gene has CDR1 MNHEY and CDR2 SVGAGI. The CDR3 is 13 amino acids. The CDR3 loop reads CASNQREYTEQFF. CDR3 DNA: TGTGCCAGCAACCAGCGGGAGTATACTGAGCAGTTCTTC.

The gene calls are TRBV5-4 and TRBJ2-3, with D perhaps TRBD1 (5 bases). Germline assignment: CDR1 SGHNT and CDR2 YYREEE (reference sequence). The V end lost 4 bases, the J end lost 2 bases, and 17 bases lay between the germline ends. The CDR3 contains 16 residues. CDR3 in amino acids: CASSQTALGPTDTQYF. The CDR3, as DNA: TGTGCCAGCAGCCAGACAGCATTGGGGCCCACAGATACGCAGTATTTT.

This chain uses TRBV2 with TRBJ1-5; D not resolved. CDR3 length: 15 residues. V was trimmed by 2 bases and J by 0 bases, leaving 8 bases between them. Germline loops: CDR1 SNHLY, CDR2 FYNNEI. CDR3 amino acids: CASSEMSHSNQPQHF. CDR3 nucleotides: TGTGCCAGCAGTGAAATGAGCCATAGCAATCAGCCCCAGCATTTT.

V gene TRBV19 combines with J gene TRBJ2-2; TRBD2 matches at 12 bases. This CDR3 region has 14 residues. Trimming removed 5 bases from V and 8 bases from J; junction bases left unmatched: 3. Looked up from germline, CDR1 is LNHDA and CDR2 is SQIVND (reference sequence). The CDR3 region is CASSQTSGSGELFF. CDR3 DNA sequence: TGTGCCAGTAGTCAGACTAGCGGGAGTGGGGAGCTGTTTTTT. Looking up the rest from reference TRBV19 and TRBJ2-2 gives the full variable domain: DGGITQSPKYLFRKEGQNVTLSCEQNLNHDAMYWYRQDPGQGLRLIYYSQIVNDFQKGDIAEGYSVSREKKESFPLTVTSAQKNPTAFYLCASSQTSGSGELFFGEGSRLTVL.

V is TRBV6-7 and J is TRBJ2-1; D is ambiguous. TRBV6-7 is identified as an open reading frame with a role that is uncertain. V gave up 7 bases and J gave up 4 bases, with 20 bases separating them. The CDR3 is 16 amino acids. The CDR3 bases are TGTGCCAGCACCCCGTTAGCTCCCCTATCGTACAATGAGCAGTTCTTC. Its protein is CASTPLAPLSYNEQFF.

The gene calls are TRBV4-2 and TRBJ2-7; 7 bases are shared with TRBD2. This CDR3 is built from 18 residues. Unmatched junction bases numbered 17, after V lost 4 bases and J lost 2 bases. Germline V gene lookup returns CDR1 LGHNA and CDR2 YNFKEQ. CDR3 region: CASSLLRYGGGYTYEQYF. The CDR3 DNA reads as TGTGCCAGCAGCCTTCTGCGTTACGGCGGGGGATATACCTACGAGCAGTACTTC.

The gene calls are TRBV27 and TRBJ2-7, with 8 bases identical to TRBD1. This CDR3 comprises 11 residues. Germline CDR1 reads MNHEY; CDR2 reads SMNVEV (reference sequence). In DNA, the CDR3 is TGTCTTTGGACAGGGTCCTACGAGCAGTACTTC. Protein: CLWTGSYEQYF.